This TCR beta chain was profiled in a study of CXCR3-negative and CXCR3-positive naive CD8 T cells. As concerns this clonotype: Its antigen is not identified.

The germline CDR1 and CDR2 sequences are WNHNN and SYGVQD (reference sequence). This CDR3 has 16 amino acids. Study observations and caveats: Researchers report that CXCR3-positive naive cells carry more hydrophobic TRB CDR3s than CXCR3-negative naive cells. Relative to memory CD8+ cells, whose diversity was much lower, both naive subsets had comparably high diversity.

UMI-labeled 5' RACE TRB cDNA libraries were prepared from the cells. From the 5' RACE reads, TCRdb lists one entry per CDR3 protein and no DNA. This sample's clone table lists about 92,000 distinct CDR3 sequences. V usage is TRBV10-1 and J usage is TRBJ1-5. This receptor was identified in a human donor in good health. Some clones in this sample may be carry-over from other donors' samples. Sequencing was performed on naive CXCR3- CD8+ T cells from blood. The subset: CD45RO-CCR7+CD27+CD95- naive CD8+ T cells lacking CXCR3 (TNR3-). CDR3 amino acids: CASSDDGPKSNQPQHF.